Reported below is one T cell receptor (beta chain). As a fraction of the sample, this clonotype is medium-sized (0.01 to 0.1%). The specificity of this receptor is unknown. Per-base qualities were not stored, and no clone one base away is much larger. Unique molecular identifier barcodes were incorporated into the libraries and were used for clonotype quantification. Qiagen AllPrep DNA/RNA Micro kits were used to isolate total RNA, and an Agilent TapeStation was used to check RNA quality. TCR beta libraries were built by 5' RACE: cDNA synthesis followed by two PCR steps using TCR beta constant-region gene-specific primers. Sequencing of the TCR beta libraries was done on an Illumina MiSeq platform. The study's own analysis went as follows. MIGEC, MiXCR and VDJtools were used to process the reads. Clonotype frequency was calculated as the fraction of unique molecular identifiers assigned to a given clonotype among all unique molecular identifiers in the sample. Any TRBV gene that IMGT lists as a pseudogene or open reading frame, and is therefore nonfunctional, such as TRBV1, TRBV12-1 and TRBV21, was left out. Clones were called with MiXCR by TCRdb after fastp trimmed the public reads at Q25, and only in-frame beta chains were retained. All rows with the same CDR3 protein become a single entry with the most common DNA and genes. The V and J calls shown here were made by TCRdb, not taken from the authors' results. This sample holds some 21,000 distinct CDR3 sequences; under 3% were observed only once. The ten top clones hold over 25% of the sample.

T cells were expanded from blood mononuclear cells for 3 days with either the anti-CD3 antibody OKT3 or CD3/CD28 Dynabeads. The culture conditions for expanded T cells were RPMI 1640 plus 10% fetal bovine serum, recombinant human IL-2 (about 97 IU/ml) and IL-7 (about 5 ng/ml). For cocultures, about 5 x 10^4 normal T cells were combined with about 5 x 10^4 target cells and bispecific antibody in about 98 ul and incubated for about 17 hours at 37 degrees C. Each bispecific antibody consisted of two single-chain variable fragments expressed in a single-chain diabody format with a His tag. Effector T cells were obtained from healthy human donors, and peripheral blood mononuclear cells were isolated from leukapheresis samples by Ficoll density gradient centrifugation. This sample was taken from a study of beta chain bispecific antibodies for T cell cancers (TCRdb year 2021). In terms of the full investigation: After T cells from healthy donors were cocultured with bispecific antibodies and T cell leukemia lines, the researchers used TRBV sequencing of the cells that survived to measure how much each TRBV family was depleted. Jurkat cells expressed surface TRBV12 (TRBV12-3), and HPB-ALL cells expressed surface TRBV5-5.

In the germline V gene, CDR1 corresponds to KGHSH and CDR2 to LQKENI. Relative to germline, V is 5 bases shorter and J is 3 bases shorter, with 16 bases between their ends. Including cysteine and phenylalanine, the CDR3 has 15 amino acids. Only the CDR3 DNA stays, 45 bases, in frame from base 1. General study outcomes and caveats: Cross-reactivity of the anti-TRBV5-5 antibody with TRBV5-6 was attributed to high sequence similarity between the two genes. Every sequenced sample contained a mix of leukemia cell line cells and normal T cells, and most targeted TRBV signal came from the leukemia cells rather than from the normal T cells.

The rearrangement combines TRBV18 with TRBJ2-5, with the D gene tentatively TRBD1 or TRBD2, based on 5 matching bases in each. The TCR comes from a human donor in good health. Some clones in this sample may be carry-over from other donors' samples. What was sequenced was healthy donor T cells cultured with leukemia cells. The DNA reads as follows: TGTGCCAGCTCATATCGGGACGGCGGCAAAGAGACCCAGTACTTC. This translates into CASSYRDGGKETQYF.